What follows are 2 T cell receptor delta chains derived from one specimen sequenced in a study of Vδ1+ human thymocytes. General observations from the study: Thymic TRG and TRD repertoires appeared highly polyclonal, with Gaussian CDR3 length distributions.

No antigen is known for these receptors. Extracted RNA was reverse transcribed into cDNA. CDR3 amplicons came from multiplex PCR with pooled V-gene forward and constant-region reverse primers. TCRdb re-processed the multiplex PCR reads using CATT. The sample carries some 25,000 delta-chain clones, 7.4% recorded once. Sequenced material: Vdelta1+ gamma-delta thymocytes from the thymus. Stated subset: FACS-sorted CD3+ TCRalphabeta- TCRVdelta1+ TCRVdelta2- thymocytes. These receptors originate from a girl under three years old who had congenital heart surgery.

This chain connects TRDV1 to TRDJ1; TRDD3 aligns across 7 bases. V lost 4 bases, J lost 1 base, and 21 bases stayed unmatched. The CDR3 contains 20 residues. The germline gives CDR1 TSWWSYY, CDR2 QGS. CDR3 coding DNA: TGTGCTCTTGGGGGACTCCCCCCTCCGGATCACTGGGGAGTCACCGATAAACTCATCTTT. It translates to CALGGLPPPDHWGVTDKLIF.

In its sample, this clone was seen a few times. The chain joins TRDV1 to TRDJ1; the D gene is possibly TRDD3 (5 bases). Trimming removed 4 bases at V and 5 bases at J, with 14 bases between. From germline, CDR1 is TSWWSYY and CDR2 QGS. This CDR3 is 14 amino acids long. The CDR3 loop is CALGASGGGDKLIF. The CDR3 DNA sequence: TGTGCTCTTGGGGCCTCTGGAGGGGGGGATAAACTCATCTTT.